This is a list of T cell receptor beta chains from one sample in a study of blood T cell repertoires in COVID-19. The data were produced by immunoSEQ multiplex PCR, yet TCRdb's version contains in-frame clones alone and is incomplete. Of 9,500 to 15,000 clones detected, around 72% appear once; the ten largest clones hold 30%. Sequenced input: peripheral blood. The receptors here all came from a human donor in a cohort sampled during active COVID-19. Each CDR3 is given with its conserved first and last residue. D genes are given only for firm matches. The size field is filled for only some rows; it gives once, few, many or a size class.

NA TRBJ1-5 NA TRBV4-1 TGCGCCAGCAGCCTGGGGGGGGGTAATCAGCCCCAGCATTTT CASSLGGGNQPQHF
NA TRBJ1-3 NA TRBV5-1 TGCGCCAGCAAAGTTGGCTTCTCTGGAAACACCATATATTTT CASKVGFSGNTIYF
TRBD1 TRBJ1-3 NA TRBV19 TGTGCCAGTACCGGACAGGGGGACACGGGCTCTGGAAACACCATATATTTT CASTGQGDTGSGNTIYF
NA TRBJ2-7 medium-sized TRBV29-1 TGCAGCGTTGAGGGGGCCCGCTACGAGCAGTACTTC CSVEGARYEQYF
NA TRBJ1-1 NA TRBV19 TGTGCCAGTAGTAAAGGGGTCGCCGACACTGAAGCTTTCTTT CASSKGVADTEAFF
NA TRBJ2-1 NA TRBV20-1 TGCAGTGCTAGTCGACTAGTCGAAGGGTATGAGCAGTTCTTC CSASRLVEGYEQFF
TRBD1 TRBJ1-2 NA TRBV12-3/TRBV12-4 TGTGCCAGCAGTCCCGGGACAGGGCTTGGCTACACCTTC CASSPGTGLGYTF
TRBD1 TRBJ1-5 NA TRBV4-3 TGCGCCAGCAGCCAAGGGACAGGGTCGGAACAGCCCCAGCATTTT CASSQGTGSEQPQHF
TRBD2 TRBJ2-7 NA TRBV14 TGTGCCAGCAGCCCGTTGGCTGGGCTAGCGGGAGTCCCCTACGAGCAGTACTTC CASSPLAGLAGVPYEQYF
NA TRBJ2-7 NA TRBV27 TGTGCCAGCAGTTTTACAGCTGGGGAGCAGTACTTC CASSFTAGEQYF
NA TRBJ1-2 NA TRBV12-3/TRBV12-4 TGTGCCAGCAGTTTTGGGGGAGGGACCGGCTACACCTTC CASSFGGGTGYTF
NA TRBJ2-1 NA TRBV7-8 TGTGCCAGCAGCCCCAATCAAGGGGGAGGGCCCTATGAGCAGTTCTTC CASSPNQGGGPYEQFF